A selection of T cell receptor beta chains follows, all from one sample in a study of response to subunit inactivated influenza vaccine. Each CDR3 protein is one row after TCRdb ran MiXCR on the RT-PCR reads. The table records 450,000 to 500,000 distinct CDR3 sequences, over 9.5% of them present only once. The sample in question was PBMCs from blood, obtained about 40 days after vaccination. The receptors stem from a man in his forties or fifties who received an inactivated influenza vaccine. CDR3s include the opening cysteine and the closing phenylalanine or tryptophan. D genes are given only for firm matches. Rows give clone size only sometimes, using once, few, many, or a class for an expanded clone.

clone size: many
D gene: -
V gene: TRBV20-1
J gene: TRBJ2-7
CDR3 protein: CSASRETHEQYF
CDR3 DNA: TGCAGTGCTAGCCGGGAGACCCACGAGCAGTACTTC

clone size: -
D gene: TRBD2
V gene: TRBV2
J gene: TRBJ2-7
CDR3 protein: CAFCLDLISGLESYEQYF
CDR3 DNA: TGTGCCTTCTGTTTAGACCTGATCTCGGGACTAGAGTCCTACGAGCAGTACTTC

clone size: -
D gene: -
V gene: TRBV6-2/TRBV6-3
J gene: TRBJ2-7
CDR3 protein: CASSYGDGGSYEQYF
CDR3 DNA: TGTGCCAGCAGTTATGGGGACGGCGGCTCCTACGAGCAGTACTTC

clone size: once
D gene: TRBD2
V gene: TRBV7-8
J gene: TRBJ2-7
CDR3 protein: CASSLVGTSSRTSYEQYF
CDR3 DNA: TGTGCCAGCAGCTTAGTGGGGACTAGCTCACGAACCTCCTACGAGCAGTACTTC

clone size: many
D gene: -
V gene: TRBV7-9
J gene: TRBJ2-7
CDR3 protein: CASSLDGVSYEQYF
CDR3 DNA: TGTGCCAGCAGCTTAGACGGCGTCTCCTACGAGCAGTACTTC

clone size: -
D gene: -
V gene: TRBV12-3/TRBV12-4
J gene: TRBJ2-2
CDR3 protein: CASSFKRSGELFF
CDR3 DNA: TGTGCCAGCAGTTTCAAGAGGTCCGGGGAGCTGTTTTTT

clone size: few
D gene: TRBD1
V gene: TRBV6-1
J gene: TRBJ2-7
CDR3 protein: CASRSGGTNYYEQYF
CDR3 DNA: TGTGCCAGCAGGTCAGGGGGAACTAATTACTACGAGCAGTACTTC

clone size: -
D gene: -
V gene: TRBV7-9
J gene: TRBJ2-3
CDR3 protein: CASSLAGGTIHTQYF
CDR3 DNA: TGTGCCAGCAGCTTAGCGGGGGGGACAATCCATACGCAGTATTTT

clone size: -
D gene: -
V gene: TRBV5-1
J gene: TRBJ2-5
CDR3 protein: CASSSLTRRQETQYF
CDR3 DNA: TGCGCCAGCAGCTCATTAACTAGGCGCCAAGAGACCCAGTACTTC

clone size: -
D gene: -
V gene: TRBV4-3
J gene: TRBJ1-1
CDR3 protein: CASSSDSTEAFF
CDR3 DNA: TGCGCCAGCTCGTCGGACAGCACTGAAGCTTTCTTT

clone size: -
D gene: -
V gene: TRBV4-1
J gene: TRBJ1-1
CDR3 protein: CASSQVPGNTEAFF
CDR3 DNA: TGCGCCAGCAGCCAAGTTCCGGGAAACACTGAAGCTTTCTTT

clone size: few
D gene: -
V gene: TRBV6-1
J gene: TRBJ2-7
CDR3 protein: CASSRNAPGLTRWEQYF
CDR3 DNA: TGTGCCAGCAGCCGCAACGCCCCGGGACTGACCCGATGGGAGCAGTACTTC

clone size: -
D gene: -
V gene: TRBV6-4
J gene: TRBJ2-2
CDR3 protein: CASSVNQGFGGELFF
CDR3 DNA: TGTGCCAGCAGTGTGAATCAGGGTTTCGGCGGGGAGCTGTTTTTT

clone size: few
D gene: -
V gene: TRBV7-2
J gene: TRBJ1-2
CDR3 protein: CASSSRDLANYGYTF
CDR3 DNA: TGTGCCAGCAGCTCCCGGGACCTAGCTAACTATGGCTACACCTTC

clone size: few
D gene: -
V gene: TRBV4-2
J gene: TRBJ2-1
CDR3 protein: CASSQQHAMGNEQFF
CDR3 DNA: TGTGCCAGCAGCCAACAGCACGCTATGGGCAATGAGCAGTTCTTC